Listed below are T cell receptor beta chains from one sample, sequenced in a study of blood T cell repertoires in COVID-19. The assay was immunoSEQ multiplex PCR, and TCRdb's table has in-frame clones only and misses some. The sample shows more than 110,000 clones, approximately 90% of them seen only once. Sequencing was performed on peripheral blood. These receptors came from a woman aged 40 to 55 with acute or convalescent COVID-19. Each CDR3 is given with its conserved first and last residue. The order of the fields is V gene, clone size, J gene, D gene, CDR3 DNA, CDR3 protein. A D gene is named only where the DNA matches it firmly. Some rows mark clone size as missing; the rest say once, few, many or name a class of expanded clone.

V gene: TRBV2; clone size: once; J gene: TRBJ2-5; D gene: -; CDR3 DNA: TGTGCCAGCAGTGATAAAGAGACCCAGTACTTC; CDR3 protein: CASSDKETQYF
V gene: TRBV7-2; clone size: -; J gene: TRBJ1-4; D gene: -; CDR3 DNA: TGTGCCAGCAGCCTGGGGGGGGGCAATGAAAAACTGTTTTTT; CDR3 protein: CASSLGGGNEKLFF
V gene: TRBV19; clone size: -; J gene: TRBJ1-1; D gene: -; CDR3 DNA: TGTGCCAGTAGTATCCGGGACTCTGGGACTGAAGCTTTCTTT; CDR3 protein: CASSIRDSGTEAFF
V gene: TRBV20-1; clone size: -; J gene: TRBJ1-2; D gene: -; CDR3 DNA: TGCAGTGCTAGTGGACGGGATAACTATGGCTACACCTTC; CDR3 protein: CSASGRDNYGYTF
V gene: TRBV30; clone size: -; J gene: TRBJ1-5; D gene: -; CDR3 DNA: TGTGCCTGGAACCTCGGAGGCAATCAGCCCCAGCATTTT; CDR3 protein: CAWNLGGNQPQHF
V gene: TRBV3-1/TRBV3-2; clone size: -; J gene: TRBJ1-4; D gene: -; CDR3 DNA: TGTGCCAGCAGCCAAGACGTAACGGACCCCCAGGAGGATGAAAAACTGTTTTTT; CDR3 protein: CASSQDVTDPQEDEKLFF
V gene: TRBV14; clone size: -; J gene: TRBJ1-6; D gene: -; CDR3 DNA: TGTGCCAGCAGCCAGGCACATGGAGACCCCCTCCACTTT; CDR3 protein: CASSQAHGDPLHF
V gene: TRBV11-1; clone size: -; J gene: TRBJ2-3; D gene: -; CDR3 DNA: TGTGCCAGCAGCTATGGGTGGGGAGGAGGCACAGATACGCAGTATTTT; CDR3 protein: CASSYGWGGGTDTQYF
V gene: TRBV4-1; clone size: -; J gene: TRBJ1-6; D gene: -; CDR3 DNA: TGCGCCAGCAGCCAAGAAGACGGCAGGGGTAATTCACCCCTCCACTTT; CDR3 protein: CASSQEDGRGNSPLHF
V gene: TRBV30; clone size: once; J gene: TRBJ1-2; D gene: TRBD1; CDR3 DNA: TGTGCCTGGAGTGACCCGGAGGGGGCCAGGGTCTATGGCTACACCTTC; CDR3 protein: CAWSDPEGARVYGYTF
V gene: TRBV5-6; clone size: -; J gene: TRBJ2-7; D gene: -; CDR3 DNA: TGTGCCAGCAGCTACCACATGGAGCAGTACTTC; CDR3 protein: CASSYHMEQYF
V gene: TRBV2; clone size: -; J gene: TRBJ1-1; D gene: -; CDR3 DNA: TGTGCCAGCAGTGAAGGGCGGCTGAGCACTGAAGCTTTCTTT; CDR3 protein: CASSEGRLSTEAFF
V gene: TRBV28; clone size: -; J gene: TRBJ2-7; D gene: TRBD1; CDR3 DNA: TGTGCCAGCAGTTCTCCGACCGGGACAGGCTCCTACGAGCAGTACTTC; CDR3 protein: CASSSPTGTGSYEQYF
V gene: TRBV24-1; clone size: -; J gene: TRBJ1-1; D gene: -; CDR3 DNA: TGTGCCACCAGTGAGGTGCGCGCCGCAGGCGGGGACACTGAAGCTTTCTTT; CDR3 protein: CATSEVRAAGGDTEAFF
V gene: TRBV9; clone size: few; J gene: TRBJ2-1; D gene: -; CDR3 DNA: TGTGCCAGCAGCGTGAACCCGGGAGTGACCTACAATGAGCAGTTCTTC; CDR3 protein: CASSVNPGVTYNEQFF
V gene: TRBV6-5; clone size: few; J gene: TRBJ1-6; D gene: -; CDR3 DNA: TGTGCCATTAGAACCGGGACAAATAATTCACCCCTCCACTTT; CDR3 protein: CAIRTGTNNSPLHF
V gene: TRBV19; clone size: once; J gene: TRBJ2-7; D gene: -; CDR3 DNA: TGTGCCAGTAGTATACTCCCCGGGGACGAGCAGTACTTC; CDR3 protein: CASSILPGDEQYF
V gene: TRBV12-3/TRBV12-4; clone size: -; J gene: TRBJ1-1; D gene: -; CDR3 DNA: TGTGCCAGCAGTTTTGGGGGGTACACTGAAGCTTTCTTT; CDR3 protein: CASSFGGYTEAFF
V gene: TRBV4-3; clone size: -; J gene: TRBJ2-1; D gene: TRBD2; CDR3 DNA: TGCGCCAGCAGCCAAGTAGCGGGAGCCCACTCGGAGGAGCAGTTCTTC; CDR3 protein: CASSQVAGAHSEEQFF
V gene: TRBV30; clone size: once; J gene: TRBJ2-7; D gene: -; CDR3 DNA: TGTGCCTGGACAGGCCCTAATTCGTACGAGCAGTACTTC; CDR3 protein: CAWTGPNSYEQYF
V gene: TRBV3-1/TRBV3-2; clone size: -; J gene: TRBJ2-1; D gene: TRBD2; CDR3 DNA: TGTGCCAGCAGCCAGGGACTAGCGGGCGCGGAGCAGTTCTTC; CDR3 protein: CASSQGLAGAEQFF
V gene: TRBV4-1; clone size: -; J gene: TRBJ1-6; D gene: -; CDR3 DNA: TGCGCCAGCAGCCAAGAAATGGGCGACGCACCCCTCCACTTT; CDR3 protein: CASSQEMGDAPLHF
V gene: TRBV12-3/TRBV12-4; clone size: -; J gene: TRBJ2-3; D gene: TRBD2; CDR3 DNA: TGTGCCACCAGTTCCGGGACTAGACCGTATTTT; CDR3 protein: CATSSGTRPYF
V gene: TRBV19; clone size: -; J gene: TRBJ2-1; D gene: TRBD2; CDR3 DNA: TGTGCCAGTAGTATAGGGACTAGCCGCGCCTACAATGAGCAGTTCTTC; CDR3 protein: CASSIGTSRAYNEQFF
V gene: TRBV12-3/TRBV12-4; clone size: -; J gene: TRBJ1-4; D gene: -; CDR3 DNA: TGTGCCAGCAGTTTCGGGGGGAGTGAAAAACTGTTTTTT; CDR3 protein: CASSFGGSEKLFF
V gene: TRBV6-1; clone size: -; J gene: TRBJ2-2; D gene: TRBD2; CDR3 DNA: TGTGCCAGCAGTGGACCTTGGGCGGGAGTAAAGGACACCGGGGAGCTGTTTTTT; CDR3 protein: CASSGPWAGVKDTGELFF
V gene: TRBV5-1; clone size: once; J gene: TRBJ2-1; D gene: TRBD2; CDR3 DNA: TGCGCCAGCAGCTTACCCGGGACTAGCGGGGGGACAAACAATGAGCAGTTCTTC; CDR3 protein: CASSLPGTSGGTNNEQFF
V gene: TRBV7-9; clone size: -; J gene: TRBJ1-2; D gene: -; CDR3 DNA: TGTGCCAGCAGCTTAGCCAGGGAAGGGGGCTACACCTTC; CDR3 protein: CASSLAREGGYTF
V gene: TRBV7-3; clone size: few; J gene: TRBJ2-1; D gene: TRBD2; CDR3 DNA: TGTGCCAGCAGCTCGCGACTAGCGGTGGAGTTCTTC; CDR3 protein: CASSSRLAVEFF
V gene: TRBV23-1; clone size: -; J gene: TRBJ2-7; D gene: -; CDR3 DNA: TGCGTGAAAAGCTTGGCCTACGAGCAGTACTTC; CDR3 protein: CVKSLAYEQYF
V gene: TRBV3-1/TRBV3-2; clone size: -; J gene: TRBJ2-5; D gene: -; CDR3 DNA: TGTGCCAGCAGCCAAGACCTTTGGGACTTTCGAAAGTACTTC; CDR3 protein: CASSQDLWDFRKYF
V gene: TRBV21-1; clone size: few; J gene: TRBJ1-1; D gene: -; CDR3 DNA: TGTGCCAGCAGGGGAGGGGATACGGGAGCTTTCTTT; CDR3 protein: CASRGGDTGAFF
V gene: TRBV4-1; clone size: -; J gene: TRBJ1-5; D gene: -; CDR3 DNA: TGCGCCAGCCGAAGAGGAGTTTACGATCAGCCCCAGCATTTT; CDR3 protein: CASRRGVYDQPQHF
V gene: TRBV30; clone size: -; J gene: TRBJ1-1; D gene: -; CDR3 DNA: TGTGCCTGCCGGTGGACTGAAGCTTTCTTT; CDR3 protein: CACRWTEAFF
V gene: TRBV7-9; clone size: -; J gene: TRBJ2-3; D gene: -; CDR3 DNA: TGTGCCACCGGGGGTCCAGATACGCAGTATTTT; CDR3 protein: CATGGPDTQYF
V gene: TRBV18; clone size: -; J gene: TRBJ2-3; D gene: TRBD2; CDR3 DNA: TGTGCCTCAAAGGTCCTAGCGGGAGCAGATACGCAGTATTTT; CDR3 protein: CASKVLAGADTQYF
V gene: TRBV5-1; clone size: -; J gene: TRBJ2-2; D gene: TRBD1; CDR3 DNA: TGCGCCAGCAGCCTCCGGACAGGGGGCGGCGGGGAGCTGTTTTTT; CDR3 protein: CASSLRTGGGGELFF
V gene: TRBV10-3; clone size: -; J gene: TRBJ1-4; D gene: TRBD1; CDR3 DNA: TGTGCCATCAGTGCGGACAGGGGGCTTGAAAAACTGTTTTTT; CDR3 protein: CAISADRGLEKLFF
V gene: TRBV6-5; clone size: -; J gene: TRBJ1-1; D gene: TRBD1; CDR3 DNA: TGTGCCAGCAGCAGACAGGGTAACACTGAAGCTTTCTTT; CDR3 protein: CASSRQGNTEAFF
V gene: TRBV5-1; clone size: -; J gene: TRBJ2-2; D gene: -; CDR3 DNA: TGCGCCAGCAGCAAGTTCCAAGGAGTGAACACCGGGGAGCTGTTTTTT; CDR3 protein: CASSKFQGVNTGELFF
V gene: TRBV11-2; clone size: -; J gene: TRBJ2-7; D gene: TRBD2; CDR3 DNA: TGTGCCAGCAGCTTAGTACCCCCATCGCGGGAGGGCCACTACGAGCAGTACTTC; CDR3 protein: CASSLVPPSREGHYEQYF
V gene: TRBV2; clone size: -; J gene: TRBJ2-7; D gene: -; CDR3 DNA: TGTGCCAGCAGGATCGAATTGGGACAATACGAGCAGTACTTC; CDR3 protein: CASRIELGQYEQYF
V gene: TRBV4-1; clone size: -; J gene: TRBJ2-7; D gene: TRBD1; CDR3 DNA: TGCGCCAGCAGCCAAGCGGACAGGCTAGTAGAGCAGTACTTC; CDR3 protein: CASSQADRLVEQYF
V gene: TRBV3-1/TRBV3-2; clone size: few; J gene: TRBJ1-6; D gene: -; CDR3 DNA: TGTGCCAGCAGCCAAGCTAATACCCTCTCCTATAATTCACCCCTCCACTTT; CDR3 protein: CASSQANTLSYNSPLHF
V gene: TRBV2; clone size: -; J gene: TRBJ2-4; D gene: TRBD1; CDR3 DNA: TGTGCCAGCAGTGCCCCGGGACAGGGGGCGCGGGGAAACATTCAGTACTTC; CDR3 protein: CASSAPGQGARGNIQYF
V gene: TRBV6-5; clone size: -; J gene: TRBJ1-2; D gene: TRBD1; CDR3 DNA: TGTGCCAGCACCCGAAACAGGGGGAAAGGCTACACCTTC; CDR3 protein: CASTRNRGKGYTF
V gene: TRBV7-2; clone size: -; J gene: TRBJ1-2; D gene: TRBD1; CDR3 DNA: TGTGCCAGCAGCTTAGCGGACAGGGGGCGCTACTATGGCTACACCTTC; CDR3 protein: CASSLADRGRYYGYTF
V gene: TRBV24-1; clone size: -; J gene: TRBJ1-5; D gene: -; CDR3 DNA: TGTGCCACCAGTGGAACAGGAGCTCTCAATCAGCCCCAGCATTTT; CDR3 protein: CATSGTGALNQPQHF
V gene: TRBV4-3; clone size: -; J gene: TRBJ2-5; D gene: TRBD2; CDR3 DNA: TGCGCCAGCAGCCAAGACCTCCGGACTAGCGGTTCGGAGACCCAGTACTTC; CDR3 protein: CASSQDLRTSGSETQYF
V gene: TRBV18; clone size: -; J gene: TRBJ2-2; D gene: -; CDR3 DNA: TGTGCCAGCAGCCTCCCGGACAGTTTTTGGATCGGGGAGCTGTTTTTT; CDR3 protein: CASSLPDSFWIGELFF
V gene: TRBV7-9; clone size: -; J gene: TRBJ1-1; D gene: TRBD1; CDR3 DNA: TGTGCCAGCAGCCCGCGGACAGGGGCTGAAGCTTTCTTT; CDR3 protein: CASSPRTGAEAFF
V gene: TRBV7-2; clone size: -; J gene: TRBJ2-3; D gene: TRBD2; CDR3 DNA: TGTGCCAGCAGCTTAGCGGCTAGCGGGGTAACAGATACGCAGTATTTT; CDR3 protein: CASSLAASGVTDTQYF
V gene: TRBV28; clone size: -; J gene: TRBJ1-1; D gene: -; CDR3 DNA: TGTGCCAGCAGTTTATTGGAGGTAAGGACTGAAGCTTTCTTT; CDR3 protein: CASSLLEVRTEAFF
V gene: TRBV5-8; clone size: -; J gene: TRBJ1-2; D gene: -; CDR3 DNA: TGTGCCAGCACCAAGCGCGGAGTGGCCTATGGCTACACCTTC; CDR3 protein: CASTKRGVAYGYTF
V gene: TRBV2; clone size: -; J gene: TRBJ2-5; D gene: TRBD2; CDR3 DNA: TGTGCCAGCAGTGACCCTGGGACTAGCGGGAGAGGTGAGACCCAGTACTTC; CDR3 protein: CASSDPGTSGRGETQYF
V gene: TRBV20-1; clone size: -; J gene: TRBJ1-2; D gene: -; CDR3 DNA: TGCAGTGACGCGATTGGTGGCTACACCTTC; CDR3 protein: CSDAIGGYTF
V gene: TRBV27; clone size: -; J gene: TRBJ2-7; D gene: TRBD1; CDR3 DNA: TGTGCCAGCAGTTTCGGACAGGGATTCTCGTACGAGCAGTACTTC; CDR3 protein: CASSFGQGFSYEQYF
V gene: TRBV6-2/TRBV6-3; clone size: once; J gene: TRBJ2-7; D gene: -; CDR3 DNA: TGTGCCAGCAGCCAAGGCCCGGGTGGATTTTACGAGCAGTACTTC; CDR3 protein: CASSQGPGGFYEQYF